Described below is a single TCR beta chain sequence and its context. It lacks a known antigen. The record has no base qualities; no much larger clone is one base away. This entry comes from a study of cytomegalovirus exposure and HLA in healthy donors (dated by TCRdb to the late 2010s). Broadly, across the study: An earlier analysis of approximately 600 of the donors reported 250 to 350 Gb of sequence data and some 120 million unique TCR beta sequences from around 200 million T cells. Among 398 genotyped donors of the cohort, an average of roughly 240,000 unique TCR beta nucleotide sequences were sequenced per donor, approximately 20% of them non-productive. Rather than using new phenotypic data, the later analysis identified candidate immune exposures from TCR beta sequences and from how often those sequences occurred across donors. A later genetic analysis took genome-wide SNP genotypes for about 55% of the 666 donors and used that subset as a discovery cohort. To decide whether each TCR beta V gene segment behaved as functional or pseudogenic, an earlier analysis of fewer than 750 of the donors relied on high-throughput TCR beta sequencing. In addition to the first cohort of approximately 650 subjects, a separate validation cohort of 130 or so different subjects was used. HLA typing included class I and class II loci at four-digit resolution. To study patterns of TCR occurrence, a later analysis re-analyzed previously published TCR beta repertoires from 700 or so donors and added high-resolution HLA genotyping. The number of typed donors differed by locus: about 620-640 for A, B, C, DRB1 and DQB1; 522 for DQA1; approximately 600 for DPA1; and 400 to 480 for DPB1. Of the approximately 400 genotyped donors, more than 75% were placed in the genetic ancestry cluster associated with self-reported Caucasian donors. Using immunosequencing, the study profiled T cell repertoires from 666 subjects and related those repertoires to cytomegalovirus serostatus. Because of strong linkage in the cohort, five DR-DQ haplotypes were treated as single units for association and clustering. The study combined high-throughput TCR immunosequencing, statistical association of individual TCRs with disease status, and machine learning to predict cytomegalovirus infection status. Every repertoire in the discovery cohort had been generated on one and the same sequencing platform. Donor age, sex, ethnicity and CMV serostatus were compiled alongside the repertoire data. About 310 gigabases of sequencing data and approximately 85 million unique TCR sequences were included in an early release covering roughly 700 HLA-typed donors. The aim of the study was to test whether cataloging public T cell receptors could identify signatures of past pathogen exposure. On the study overall, not on this receptor specifically: Because the 87-base-pair reads could not distinguish some IMGT-functional V segments, including TRBV6-2 and TRBV6-3, those segments were excluded. According to a later genetic analysis, donors in an Asian-associated ancestry cluster had fewer N-insertions in productive TCRs than the approximately 700-donor mean. Most TCR sequences were observed very rarely across donors, whereas some public TCRs were present in many individuals. In vitro tests confirmed that a few of the cytomegalovirus-associated TCR beta chains recognize cytomegalovirus antigens. HLA typing was unavailable for some donors at each locus, so association tests used only the typed subset. A later analysis associated 17,000 or so TCR beta sequences with specific HLA alleles at a false discovery rate of 0.05. In this cohort, only TCR beta chains were sequenced, and detectable features were limited by the absence of alpha or paired-chain data. The study listed 150 to 200 TCR beta chains as associated with cytomegalovirus. In a later analysis, TCR association rates were found to vary across HLA loci, with the most associated TCRs seen for DRB1 alleles and the fewest for HLA-C alleles. A further reported finding was that TCR beta sequences accurately predicted the HLA-A and HLA-B alleles for most subjects in the first cohort. Roughly uniform sequencing depth across donors was assumed in presence/absence analyses, although this assumption may not hold. Linkage disequilibrium might explain the correlated functional status among segregating V segments, but an unknown experimental factor could not be excluded. According to the authors, the approach could potentially be generalized to other disease states and immunological phenotypes. In a later analysis, HLA-associated TCR beta chains showed more clonal expansion and lower generation probabilities than non-associated chains that were equally common. About 17 rarely observed V segments, including chromosome 9 orphons, were excluded from the earlier analysis of about 610 of the donors because counts were too low. Immune exposure information for the cohort was limited to CMV serostatus. When HLA alleles, especially DR and DQ, strongly co-occurred, TCR associations were difficult to assign to individual alleles. In a later analysis, several top co-occurrence clusters were reported to appear linked to parvovirus B19, influenza, CMV and Epstein-Barr virus. A cluster of highly shared sequence variants was judged likely to represent a technical artifact of the sequencing pipeline. In an earlier analysis of fewer than 700 of the donors, most TCR beta V segments appeared in productive rearrangements about 87% or about 30% of the time, broadly matching IMGT annotations. An association between a missense DCLRE1C variant and V-gene and J-gene trimming of TCR beta chains was found in a later genetic analysis and replicated in an independent cohort. According to a later analysis, most CMV-associated TCR beta chains appeared to be HLA-restricted, and the HLA associations seemed to be driven largely by CMV exposure. The classifier was reported to diagnose cytomegalovirus status with high specificity and sensitivity in both the original and validation cohorts.

Trimming takes 4 bases from V and 5 bases from J, and the germline ends sit 11 bases apart. The CDR3 measures 12 amino acids from cysteine to phenylalanine. The entry retains the CDR3 DNA only, 36 bases that are in frame from base 1. Looking up the germline V gene yields CDR1 SQVTM and CDR2 ANQGSEA. Libraries were built with the immunoSEQ multiplex PCR assay. For the multiplex PCR, a mixture combining 60 forward primers for TCR Vbeta segments and 13 reverse primers for TCR Jbeta segments was used. Amplification of the CDR3 region of rearranged TCR beta genes was performed with a multiplex PCR assay on genomic DNA. The Illumina HiSeq System was used to sequence the amplified TCR beta libraries as 87-base-pair reads. On the study's bioinformatics: A later analysis tallied around 80 million unique TCR beta chains across the roughly 610 repertoires, and some 10 million of those chains were shared by two or more donors. To remove PCR and sequencing errors, raw reads were error-corrected and collapsed into unique sequences using a nearest-neighbor algorithm that merged closely related sequences. CDR3 sequences were aligned to IMGT reference sequences to assign V, D and J gene segments. For a sequence to be retained, a match of at least six nucleotides was required to both a V gene segment and a J gene segment. Rearrangements were classified as productive when the CDR3 lacked stop codons and remained in frame with V and J, and all other rearrangements were classified as non-productive. Following IMGT convention, CDR3 was defined as the stretch from the second conserved V-encoded cysteine up to the conserved J-encoded phenylalanine. The earlier analysis of roughly 590 of the donors excluded sequences that lacked an unambiguous match to a single V gene segment. An earlier analysis of 550 to 650 of the donors classified V segments as functional when productive rearrangements were above 56.7% and as segregating when the standard deviation between donors was above 5%. A statistical classification framework was built to diagnose cytomegalovirus status from the catalog of TCR beta chain sequences. In a later analysis, V and J genes were assigned by comparing TCR nucleotide sequences against IMGT/GENE-DB human TR gene sequences. A later analysis assigned CDR3 sequences and most-parsimonious VDJ recombination scenarios with the TCRdist pipeline. In a later analysis, every TCR beta chain was defined by the combination of its CDR3 amino acid sequence and its V-gene family, and reads without a unique V-gene family were dropped. A later analysis removed 450 to 600 highly shared, low-generation-probability nucleotide sequences to deal with suspected cross-contamination and a sequencing artifact. In a later analysis, a clonal expansion index for each public chain was calculated from normalized within-repertoire ranks of inferred template counts. In a later analysis, generation probabilities were computed using a VDJ recombination model fitted to out-of-frame rearrangements, and the results were checked against IGoR. In a later analysis, TCR-TCR, TCR-HLA and TCR-CMV co-occurrence was scored with hypergeometric tests, and a repertoire-size bias correction was applied to TCR pairs. To estimate false discovery rates, a later analysis permuted the HLA or CMV assignments 20 times. In a later analysis, co-occurring TCRs were grouped using DBSCAN, and TCRdist sequence similarity was added for clustering within HLA-allele-positive subsets. Repertoires with fewer than 30,000 or more than 120,000 public chains, plus five repertoires with anomalous nucleotide sharing, were excluded from co-occurrence clustering. TCRdb limited this immuneACCESS table to in-frame rearrangements with V and J called. A share of clones is missing; checked studies link under half to unresolved V genes, and the rest is unexplained. V and J calls and clone size are those listed in that table; D and trimming were worked out from the DNA. Recorded for this sample are some 130,000 clones; about 73% of them occurred a single time. The top ten clones comprise less than 7% of the sample.

The cohort was made up of roughly 670 healthy bone marrow donors. Cohort members were all nominally healthy when sampled, although unrecorded immune exposures were likely present. The donor was CMV seropositive and was included in the group of 250 to 300 seropositive cohort members. Each donor provided a peripheral blood sample, and peripheral blood mononuclear cells were used for TCR beta sequencing. The Qiagen DNeasy Blood Extraction Kit was used to extract genomic DNA from the blood cell samples. The sequence was obtained from a woman in her forties or fifties in good health and CMV-seropositive. Sequencing was done on a sample of PBMCs. The rearranged segments are TRBV29-1 and TRBJ1-2, with an unclear D gene assignment. The bases are TGCAGCGTTGGAGGCAGAGGTTATGGCTACACCTTC. Its coded protein is CSVGGRGYGYTF.